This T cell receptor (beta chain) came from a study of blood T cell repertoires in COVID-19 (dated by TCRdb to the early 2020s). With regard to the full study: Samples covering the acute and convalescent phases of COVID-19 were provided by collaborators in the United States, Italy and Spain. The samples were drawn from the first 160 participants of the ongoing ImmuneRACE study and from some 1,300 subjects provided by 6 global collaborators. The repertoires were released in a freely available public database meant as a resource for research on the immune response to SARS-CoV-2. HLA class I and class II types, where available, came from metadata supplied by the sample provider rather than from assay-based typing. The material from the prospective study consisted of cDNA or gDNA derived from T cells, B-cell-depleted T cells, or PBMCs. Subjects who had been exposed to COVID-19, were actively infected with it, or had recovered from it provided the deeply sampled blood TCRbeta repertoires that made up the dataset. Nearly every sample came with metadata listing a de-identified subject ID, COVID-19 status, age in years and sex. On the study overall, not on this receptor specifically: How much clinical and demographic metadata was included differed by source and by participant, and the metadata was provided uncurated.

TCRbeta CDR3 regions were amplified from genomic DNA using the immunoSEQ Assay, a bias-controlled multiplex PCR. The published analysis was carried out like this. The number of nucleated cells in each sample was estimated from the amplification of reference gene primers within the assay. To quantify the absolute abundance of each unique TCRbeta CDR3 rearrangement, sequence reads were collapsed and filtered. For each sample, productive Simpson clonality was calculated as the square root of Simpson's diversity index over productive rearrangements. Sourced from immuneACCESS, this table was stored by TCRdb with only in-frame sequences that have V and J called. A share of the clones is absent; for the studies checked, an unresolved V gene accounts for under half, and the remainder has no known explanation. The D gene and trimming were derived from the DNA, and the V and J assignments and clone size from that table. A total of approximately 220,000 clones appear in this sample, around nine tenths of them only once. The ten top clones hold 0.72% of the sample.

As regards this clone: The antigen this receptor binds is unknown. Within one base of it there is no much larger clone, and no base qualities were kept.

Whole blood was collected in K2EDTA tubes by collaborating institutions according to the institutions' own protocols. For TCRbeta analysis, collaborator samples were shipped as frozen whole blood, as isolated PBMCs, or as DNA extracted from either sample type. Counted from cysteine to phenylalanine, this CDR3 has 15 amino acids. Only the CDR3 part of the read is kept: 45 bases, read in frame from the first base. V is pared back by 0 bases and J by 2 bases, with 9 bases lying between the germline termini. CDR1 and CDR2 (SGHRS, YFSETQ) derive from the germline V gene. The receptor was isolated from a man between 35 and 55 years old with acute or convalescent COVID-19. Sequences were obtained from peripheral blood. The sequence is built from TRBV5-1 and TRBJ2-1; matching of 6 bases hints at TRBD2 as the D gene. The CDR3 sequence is CASSLVWGAYNEQFF. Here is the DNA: TGCGCCAGCAGCTTGGTGTGGGGGGCCTACAATGAGCAGTTCTTC.